These 32 T cell receptor beta chains came from one sample sequenced in a study of cytomegalovirus exposure and HLA in healthy donors. This PCR relied on a set of 60 Vbeta primers and 13 Jbeta primers. Assay: immunoSEQ multiplex PCR; the TCRdb copy retains only in-frame clones and omits some. The table shows some 120,000 clones, with 82% occurring only once. Sequences were obtained from PBMCs. All receptors come from a woman under 30 in good health and CMV-seronegative.

The chain joins TRBV19 to TRBJ1-5; no clear D gene. V gave up 5 bases and J gave up 7 bases, with 9 bases separating them. The CDR3 loop spans 12 amino acids. Germline V lookup: CDR1 LNHDA, CDR2 SQIVND (reference sequence). CDR3 DNA: TGTGCCAGTAGTCAGTACAGCCAGCCCCAGCATTTT. Amino acids: CASSQYSQPQHF.

Here the CDR3 reads CASSQEPSGGAGTGELFF. The CDR3 DNA follows: TGCGCCAGCAGCCAAGAGCCTAGCGGGGGGGCGGGGACCGGGGAGCTGTTTTTT. The chain recombines TRBV4-3 with TRBJ2-2; 12 bases are a match to TRBD2. V was pared by 0 bases and J by 5 bases, with 7 bases of the junction left unmatched. CDR3 length: 18 amino acids. CDR1 and CDR2 (germline): LGHNA, YSLEER.

This clone has only one observation. The rearrangement joins TRBV7-2 to TRBJ2-3, with 8 bases lining up with TRBD2. The V and J ends lost 1 base and 0 bases, in that order; junction bases with no gene match: 6. The CDR3 extends over 17 amino acids. Germline lookup yields CDR1 SGHTA and CDR2 FQGNSA. CDR3: CASSLEGTRGSTDTQYF. Written as DNA, the CDR3 is TGTGCCAGCAGCTTAGAGGGGACTAGGGGGAGCACAGATACGCAGTATTTT.

Here the CDR3 DNA reads TGCGCCAGCAGCTTGGCCACGGGGGGCAAAGCTAACTATGGCTACACCTTC. This translates into CASSLATGGKANYGYTF. The J gene is TRBJ1-2, the V gene TRBV5-1; a possible D gene is TRBD1 (6 bases). Trimming left V 0 bases short and J 0 bases short, with 15 bases between. The CDR3 runs 17 residues. Germline V CDR1 and CDR2: SGHRS, YFSETQ.

The V call is TRBV5-1, the J call TRBJ1-2; TRBD1 matches at 7 bases. Germline CDR1 and CDR2: SGHRS and YFSETQ. The CDR3 consists of 14 residues. V gave up 5 bases and J gave up 3 bases; unmatched junction bases: 7. CDR3 region: CASSSQGEHYGYTF. CDR3 in DNA: TGCGCCAGCAGTTCCCAGGGGGAGCACTATGGCTACACCTTC.

Note on this clone: The sample holds other DNA sequences that translate to the same CDR3. The chain combines TRBV6-1 with TRBJ2-7; D is unclear. V was clipped by 3 bases and J by 3 bases, with 6 bases between them. Germline CDR1 is MNHNS and CDR2 is SASEGT. This CDR3 has 12 amino acids. The CDR3 here is CASSESGYEQYF. The DNA for the CDR3 is TGTGCCAGCAGTGAGTCGGGCTACGAGCAGTACTTC.

This clone appeared once. This chain connects TRBV5-8 to TRBJ1-1; D not resolved. Looked up from germline, CDR1 is SGHTS and CDR2 is YDEGEE. With 2 bases removed from V and 1 base from J, the gap between germline ends came to 6 bases. This CDR3 comprises 13 residues. The CDR3 DNA reads as TGTGCCAGCAGCTTTAATAGGAACACTGAAGCTTTCTTT. Protein: CASSFNRNTEAFF. Full variable domain (outside the CDR3, taken from reference TRBV5-8 and TRBJ1-1): EAGVTQSPTHLIKTRGQQATLRCSPISGHTSVYWYQQALGLGLQFLLWYDEGEERNRGNFPPRFSGRQFPNYSSELNVNALELEDSALYLCASSFNRNTEAFFGQGTRLTVV.

V and J are TRBV30 and TRBJ2-2, with D perhaps matching TRBD1 (6 bases). V lost 7 bases and J 4 bases, leaving 19 bases between the germline ends. Germline CDR1 GTSNPN, CDR2 SVGIG (reference sequence). The CDR3 extends over 15 amino acids. The CDR3 protein is CALDSRRWATGELFF. In nucleotides, the CDR3 is TGTGCCTTGGACAGTAGGAGATGGGCCACCGGGGAGCTGTTTTTT.

This clone turned up a few times. The rearrangement joins TRBV11-2 to TRBJ1-1; D is undetermined. V lost 1 base and J lost 3, with 15 bases in between. From germline, CDR1 is SGHAT and CDR2 FQNNGV. The CDR3 contains 16 residues. The CDR3 is CASSLAGASGYTEAFF. CDR3 nucleotide sequence: TGTGCCAGCAGCTTAGCCGGAGCATCTGGGTACACTGAAGCTTTCTTT.

This chain uses TRBV6-5 with TRBJ2-7, with a weak D call TRBD1 (6 bases). This CDR3 comprises 15 residues. Trimming left V 1 base short and J 4 bases short, with 14 bases between. CDR1 is MNHEY, CDR2 SVGAGI, per germline. The CDR3 DNA reads TGTGCCAGCAGTTACTGGGGGCAGGGAGAATACGAGCAGTACTTC. Its translation is CASSYWGQGEYEQYF.

The chain combines TRBV25-1 with TRBJ2-5; 8 bases are a match to TRBD1. The CDR3 contains 16 residues. The V and J ends lost 7 bases and 1 base, in that order; junction bases with no gene match: 11. Germline V gives CDR1 MGHDK, CDR2 SYGVNS. The CDR3 reads CASTGSTGGPQETQYF. In DNA, the CDR3 is TGTGCCAGCACGGGGAGCACAGGGGGGCCCCAAGAGACCCAGTACTTC.

This clone is a singleton in its sample. This chain links TRBV4-2 with TRBJ1-4; 9 nucleotides line up with TRBD1. The length of the CDR3 is 19 residues. Per the germline V gene, CDR1 is LGHNA and CDR2 is YNFKEQ. V lost 0 bases and J lost 7; bases outside the gene matches: 15. The DNA for the CDR3 is TGTGCCAGCAGCCAAGATATCGAACAGGGGGCGATTATGGGTGAAAAACTGTTTTTT. As protein: CASSQDIEQGAIMGEKLFF.

This clone occurred a few times. The J gene is TRBJ1-5, the V gene TRBV21-1. TRBV21-1 has pseudogene status. The CDR3 runs 18 residues. The CDR3 DNA follows: TGTGCCAGCAGCAAAAGTAGGCGAGGGCTTGTCACTGGTCAGCCCCAGCATTTT. It yields the protein CASSKSRRGLVTGQPQHF.

This clone has only a few counts. The chain has TRBV30 and TRBJ2-1; 9 bases fit TRBD2. The CDR3 sequence is 13 residues long. J gave up 8 bases and V 7 bases, and 9 bases lay outside the gene matches. Germline V gives CDR1 GTSNPN, CDR2 SVGIG (reference sequence). This CDR3 reads CASPAGGSDEQFF. For the CDR3, the DNA is TGTGCCTCTCCCGCGGGAGGGAGCGATGAGCAGTTCTTC.

The CDR3 coding sequence is TGCAGCGTTGAAGGCGCCGGGACAGTCTCCTACGAGCAGTACTTC. Amino acids: CSVEGAGTVSYEQYF. The chain combines TRBV29-1 with TRBJ2-7; TRBD1 matches 7 bases. Germline V lookup: CDR1 SQVTM, CDR2 ANQGSEA. V shed 1 base and J 0 bases; nucleotides not matched to a gene: 6. This CDR3 spans 15 amino acids.

The chain employs TRBV30 and TRBJ1-6; D is uncertain. This CDR3 is 14 amino acids long. The germline V and J ends were trimmed by 5 bases and 5 bases, with 13 bases remaining between them. CDR1 is GTSNPN and CDR2 is SVGIG in the germline V gene (reference sequence). The chain's CDR3 is CAWGSGIHNSPLHF. The CDR3 DNA is TGTGCCTGGGGATCCGGGATCCATAATTCACCCCTCCACTTT.

This clone was counted many times. The chain has TRBV10-2 and TRBJ1-5, with D possibly matching TRBD1 (5 bases). Looked up from germline, CDR1 is WSHSY and CDR2 is SAAADI. There are 12 residues in the CDR3. Trimming took off 2 bases at V and 15 bases at J, with 14 bases between the two ends. In nucleotides, the CDR3 is TGCGCCAGCAGTGAGGGGCAGGGCTCTGGGCATTTT. It is translated as CASSEGQGSGHF.

This rearrangement joins TRBV7-2 to TRBJ2-2; TRBD1 matches at 8 bases. V shed 1 base, J shed 5 bases, and the junction held 3 bases outside the gene matches. Looked up from germline, CDR1 is SGHTA and CDR2 is FQGNSA. This CDR3 is 15 amino acids long. The CDR3: CASSLGQGRTGELFF. The CDR3 DNA is TGTGCCAGCAGCTTAGGACAGGGGAGGACCGGGGAGCTGTTTTTT. The variable domain in full, completed from reference TRBV7-2 and TRBJ2-2, reads GAGVSQSPSNKVTEKGKDVELRCDPISGHTALYWYRQSLGQGLEFLIYFQGNSAPDKSGLPSDRFSAERTGGSVSTLTIQRTQQEDSAVYLCASSLGQGRTGELFFGEGSRLTVL.

This chain uses TRBV7-9 with TRBJ1-1; D is undetermined. V was cut by 7 bases and J by 1 base, with 13 bases left in between. This CDR3 is built from 14 residues. Germline V gives CDR1 SEHNR, CDR2 FQNEAQ (reference sequence). CDR3 in DNA: TGTGCCAGCAAACGCTCCGGTTCGAACACTGAAGCTTTCTTT. Translation gives CASKRSGSNTEAFF.

The rearrangement joins TRBV7-9 to TRBJ1-2; no clear D. V lost 11 bases and J lost 4, with 17 bases in between. This CDR3 is built from 13 residues. Looked up from germline, CDR1 is SEHNR and CDR2 is FQNEAQ (reference sequence). The CDR3 sequence: CALEGFHGYGYTF. The DNA for the CDR3 is TGTGCCCTCGAGGGCTTTCACGGCTATGGCTACACCTTC. Looking up the rest from reference TRBV7-9 and TRBJ1-2 gives the full variable domain: DTGVSQNPRHKITKRGQNVTFRCDPISEHNRLYWYRQTLGQGPEFLTYFQNEAQLEKSRLLSDRFSAERPKGSFSTLEIQRTEQGDSAMYLCALEGFHGYGYTFGSGTRLTVV.

The rearrangement links TRBV7-9 to TRBJ1-1; weak D call: TRBD1 (5 bases). The CDR3 has 15 residues. Trimming removed 2 bases from V and 0 bases from J, with 10 bases in between. Germline V lookup: CDR1 SEHNR, CDR2 FQNEAQ (reference sequence). The CDR3 protein is CASSLRQLLNTEAFF. CDR3 coding DNA: TGTGCCAGCAGCTTAAGACAGCTATTGAACACTGAAGCTTTCTTT.

This chain joins TRBV27 and TRBJ2-1; 11 nucleotides match TRBD1. The CDR3 has 14 amino acids. CDR1 and CDR2 from the germline V gene are MNHEY and SMNVEV (reference sequence). J was trimmed by 9 bases and V by 6 bases; bases with no gene match: 7. The CDR3 DNA sequence: TGTGCCAGCAGACTTGGACAGGGGGCCACTGAGCAGTTCTTC. Residues: CASRLGQGATEQFF.

The genes are TRBV9 and TRBJ1-2; 7 nucleotides line up with TRBD1. The length of the CDR3 is 13 residues. V was clipped by 1 base and J by 8 bases; unmatched bases: 5. Per the germline V gene, CDR1 is SGDLS and CDR2 is YYNGEE. CDR3 amino acids: CASSVRSGGGYTF. The CDR3 DNA follows: TGTGCCAGCAGCGTACGGTCAGGGGGAGGCTACACCTTC.

The gene calls are TRBV25-1 and TRBJ2-4; no firm D call. From germline, CDR1 is MGHDK and CDR2 SYGVNS. The CDR3 extends over 14 amino acids. Trimming took off 6 bases at V and 1 base at J, with 10 bases between the two ends. CDR3: CASSPKEAKNIQYF. CDR3 in DNA: TGTGCCAGCAGCCCGAAGGAGGCCAAAAACATTCAGTACTTC.

In its sample, this clone was seen once. The chain employs TRBV5-6 and TRBJ2-3; 7 positions match TRBD1. This CDR3 is built from 14 residues. Trimming cost V 4 bases and J 5 bases; bases outside gene matches: 7. In germline, CDR1 is SGHDT, CDR2 YYEEEE. CDR3 nucleotides: TGTGCCAGCAGCCTGGTAACAGGGGTAGATACGCAGTATTTT. Translating gives CASSLVTGVDTQYF.

The chain is built from TRBV4-3 and TRBJ2-4, with D possibly being TRBD1 (5 bases). V was pared by 1 base and J by 1 base, with 5 bases between. Germline V CDR1 and CDR2: LGHNA, YSLEER. CDR3 length: 14 residues. The chain's CDR3 is CASSQGQAKNIQYF. The CDR3 DNA follows: TGCGCCAGCAGCCAAGGACAGGCCAAAAACATTCAGTACTTC.

The chain uses TRBV29-1 and TRBJ1-2, with a tentative D call TRBD1 (5 bases). Per the germline V gene, CDR1 is SQVTM and CDR2 is ANQGSEA. The CDR3 has 13 residues. The V gene lost 0 bases and the J gene lost 6 bases, with 11 bases spanning the gap. The CDR3 spells CSVEDQEGNGYTF. For the CDR3, the DNA is TGCAGCGTTGAAGATCAGGAGGGGAATGGCTACACCTTC.

The chain is built from TRBV10-3 and TRBJ2-7; 10 bases are shared with TRBD1. Germline values: CDR1 ENHRY, CDR2 SYGVKD. J lost 7 bases, V lost 0 bases, and 12 bases had no gene match. The length of the CDR3 is 17 residues. CDR3 amino acids: CAISESGSGQGTREQYF. CDR3 sequence (DNA): TGTGCCATCAGTGAGTCAGGATCGGGACAGGGGACGCGGGAGCAGTACTTC.

V is TRBV5-1 and J is TRBJ2-5; weak D call: TRBD2 (6 bases). Trimming took off 4 bases at V and 2 bases at J, with 15 bases between the two ends. The length of the CDR3 is 15 residues. Germline CDR1 reads SGHRS; CDR2 reads YFSETQ. In nucleotides, the CDR3 is TGCGCCAGCAGCGCTCCTCCCGCGGGGCAAGAGACCCAGTACTTC. Its translation is CASSAPPAGQETQYF.

The rearrangement links TRBV2 to TRBJ1-1; 7 bases are shared with TRBD1. Germline values: CDR1 SNHLY, CDR2 FYNNEI. V gave up 8 bases and J gave up 0 bases; unmatched junction bases: 3. The CDR3 has 13 residues. The CDR3 sequence is CASGGQLNTEAFF. CDR3 coding DNA: TGTGCCAGCGGGGGACAGCTGAACACTGAAGCTTTCTTT.

The chain links TRBV7-6 to TRBJ2-7; D is possibly TRBD1 (5 bases). Germline V gene data show CDR1 as SGHVS and CDR2 as FNYEAQ. The CDR3 runs 13 residues. The germline V and J ends were trimmed by 1 base and 3 bases, with 7 bases remaining between them. CDR3 protein: CASSLGTFYEQYF. CDR3 DNA: TGTGCCAGCAGCTTAGGGACATTCTACGAGCAGTACTTC.

V is TRBV7-9 and J is TRBJ1-2; D is undetermined. Trimming stripped 2 bases from V and 2 bases from J, with 9 bases between. CDR1 and CDR2 from the germline V gene are SEHNR and FQNEAQ (reference sequence). The CDR3 is 14 amino acids. The CDR3: CASSLTTENYGYTF. The CDR3 DNA sequence: TGTGCCAGCAGCTTAACGACGGAGAACTATGGCTACACCTTC.